This T cell receptor beta chain was identified in a study of Ad26.COV2.S vaccination and SARS-CoV-2 variants. Turning to the study itself: Once, or twice with 56 days between doses, Ad26.COV2.S was given intramuscularly.

Assay: immunoSEQ multiplex PCR; the TCRdb copy retains only in-frame clones and omits some. The table lists some 640,000 clones, around 92% of them singletons. Treatment indicated: some 20 received Ad26.COV2.S at low or high dose, single or two shots; roughly five received placebo; per-sample allocation not given. Sampling was performed 63 days after the first vaccine or placebo injection. Vaccination used an Ad26 vector expressing Wuhan-strain SARS-CoV-2 spike. This clonotype was obtained from a person aged 18-65 years who received the Ad26.COV2.S COVID-19 vaccine or a placebo. The sample here was peripheral blood, taken in a trial of Ad26.COV2.S vaccine versus placebo.

In nucleotides, the CDR3 is TGTGCCAGCAGCACAGGGACAACTAATGAAAAACTGTTTTTT. Amino acids: CASSTGTTNEKLFF. The gene calls are TRBV6-5 and TRBJ1-4, with a tentative D call TRBD1 (6 bases). Trimming left V 6 bases short and J 0 bases short, with 8 bases between. The CDR3 extends over 14 amino acids. Per the germline V gene, CDR1 is MNHEY and CDR2 is SVGAGI.